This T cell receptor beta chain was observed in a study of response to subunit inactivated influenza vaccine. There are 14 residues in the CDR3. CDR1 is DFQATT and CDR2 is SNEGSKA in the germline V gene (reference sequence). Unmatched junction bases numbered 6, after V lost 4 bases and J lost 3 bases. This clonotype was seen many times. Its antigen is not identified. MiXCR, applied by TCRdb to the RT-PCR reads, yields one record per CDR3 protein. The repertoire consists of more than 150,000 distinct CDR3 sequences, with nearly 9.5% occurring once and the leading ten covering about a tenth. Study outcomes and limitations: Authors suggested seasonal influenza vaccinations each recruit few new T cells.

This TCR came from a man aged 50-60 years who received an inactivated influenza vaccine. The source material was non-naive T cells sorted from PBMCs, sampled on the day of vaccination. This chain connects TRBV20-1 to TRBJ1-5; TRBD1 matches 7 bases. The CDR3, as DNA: TGCAGTGCTAAATTCGGGACAGCCAATCAGCCCCAGCATTTT. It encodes CSAKFGTANQPQHF.